This T cell receptor (beta chain) was documented in a study of shared clonotypes between healthy human individuals. Study background: CD8 memory received one plate per donor, CD8 naive two, CD4 memory three and CD4 naive three.

CD8 cells classed as naive were CD45RO-negative and positively selected for CCR7, excluding terminally differentiated effector memory CD45RA+ cells. The method was immunoSEQ multiplex PCR; TCRdb's version includes in-frame clones alone and lacks a portion of them. Here the sample spans 760,000 or so clones, about 96% being singletons. Trimming took 5 bases from V and 2 from J; bases not matched to a gene: 11. The CDR3 extends over 16 amino acids. The V gene's germline CDR1 is MNHEY and CDR2 SMNVEV (reference sequence). This TCR came from a man in his thirties or forties in good health. Sequencing was performed on naive CD8+ T cells sorted from blood. The rearrangement joins TRBV27 to TRBJ2-7; TRBD2 matches at 8 bases. CDR3 sequence reads: CASSRLTSGGPYEQYF. CDR3 coding DNA: TGTGCCAGCAGTCGCCTAACCTCGGGAGGGCCCTACGAGCAGTACTTC.